One and the same sample provided the 14 T cell receptor beta chains below, sequenced in a study of early T cells in non-severe SARS-CoV-2 infection (dated by TCRdb to the early 2020s). The protocol used for the library was 5' RACE. For sequencing, a NextSeq 500 was employed. The raw public data were reprocessed by TCRdb itself: fastp quality trimming at Q25, MiXCR clonotype calling, in-frame beta chains only. Every entry covers one CDR3 protein and lists the most common genes and DNA from its rows. This sample comprises some 61,000 distinct CDR3 sequences, less than 15% of them detected only once. About 8.5% of the sample belongs to the ten largest clones. Sequenced input: whole blood. The source of these receptors is an adult who was a healthcare worker with PCR-confirmed SARS-CoV-2 infection or an uninfected control (not recorded which).

This clonotype was counted between two and nine times. V usage is TRBV5-1 and J usage is TRBJ1-6; D gene uncertain. V shed 2 bases and J shed 6 bases, with 6 bases lying between them. CDR1 and CDR2 (germline): SGHRS, YFSETQ. The CDR3 length is 13 residues. The DNA of the CDR3 is TGCGCCAGCAGCTTCGGACCTAATTCACCCCTCCACTTT. This sequence encodes CASSFGPNSPLHF.

This clonotype appeared many times. The rearrangement uses TRBV20-1 and TRBJ2-1; 8 bases line up with TRBD2. Losses at the gene ends were 3 bases for V and 5 bases for J; bases not matched to a gene: 3. Germline V gene data show CDR1 as DFQATT and CDR2 as SNEGSKA (reference sequence). The CDR3 spans 13 residues. The CDR3 bases are TGCAGTGCTAGGCCACTAGCGGACAATGAGCAGTTCTTC. Encoded protein: CSARPLADNEQFF.

This chain uses TRBV27 with TRBJ1-1; TRBD1 agrees at 9 bases. Germline loops: CDR1 MNHEY, CDR2 SMNVEV (reference sequence). The CDR3 length is 15 residues. V dropped 5 bases and J dropped 5; count of bases not matched to a gene: 9. CDR3 bases: TGTGCCAGCAGTCCTATACAGGGGGCGCATACTGAAGCTTTCTTT. Amino acid sequence: CASSPIQGAHTEAFF.

V and J are TRBV3-1 and TRBJ1-1, with D unclear. Per germline, CDR1 LGHDT and CDR2 YNNKEL (reference sequence). Between the trimmed V and J ends, which lost 0 bases and 14 bases, there was a span of 13 bases. This CDR3 comprises 12 residues. The DNA of the CDR3 is TGTGCCAGCAGCCAAGATTTACATAGAGTCTTCTTT. This translates into CASSQDLHRVFF.

This clonotype was detected many times. This CDR3 reads CASSLGYLHEKLFF. CDR3 DNA: TGTGCCAGCAGTTTGGGCTACCTTCATGAAAAACTGTTTTTT. The rearrangement joins TRBV28 to TRBJ1-4; no firm D call. The CDR3 is 14 amino acids. With 3 bases removed from V and 6 bases from J, the gap between germline ends came to 11 bases. Germline V gene data show CDR1 as MDHEN and CDR2 as SYDVKM.

This clonotype was observed a handful of times. V usage is TRBV20-1 and J usage is TRBJ2-1, with 9 bases matching TRBD2. Per germline, CDR1 DFQATT and CDR2 SNEGSKA (reference sequence). The CDR3 extends over 16 amino acids. Trimming at V came to 4 bases and at J to 9 bases, leaving 16 bases not matched to a gene. In DNA form, the CDR3 reads TGCAGTGCTAATACTGGATCCAGCGGGAGGCCGGGTGAGCAGTTCTTC. It yields the protein CSANTGSSGRPGEQFF.

This chain links TRBV20-1 with TRBJ2-7, with TRBD2 matching over 8 bases. The trim removed 5 bases at V and 2 bases at J, leaving 8 bases unmatched. Germline CDR1 reads DFQATT; CDR2 reads SNEGSKA (reference sequence). The CDR3 is 14 residues long. In DNA, the CDR3 is TGCAGTGCTCAGAGCGGGAGCGTCCCCTACGAGCAGTACTTC. This codes for CSAQSGSVPYEQYF.

The chain couples TRBV5-1 to TRBJ1-1; unclear D gene. This CDR3 spans 13 amino acids. CDR1 and CDR2 from the germline V gene are SGHRS and YFSETQ. Trimming took off 5 bases at V and 0 bases at J, with 8 bases between the two ends. The DNA for the CDR3 is TGCGCCAGCAGTAACCGCTTGAACACTGAAGCTTTCTTT. Translating it yields CASSNRLNTEAFF.

This clonotype showed up just a few times. A much larger clone lies a single base off, so this may be a read error. V gene TRBV4-3 combines with J gene TRBJ1-4; unclear D gene. The CDR3 contains 14 residues. CDR1 is LGHNA and CDR2 is YSLEER in the germline V gene. The CDR3 spells CASNQDPEDEKLFF. The CDR3 bases are TGCGCCAGCAACCAAGATCCCGAGGATGAAAAACTGTTTTTT.

The chain has TRBV5-1 and TRBJ1-1; D remains unclear. Trimming left V 0 bases short and J 0 bases short, with 6 bases between. This CDR3 spans 14 amino acids. In germline, CDR1 is SGHRS, CDR2 YFSETQ. The CDR3 sequence is CASSLEGLNTEAFF. CDR3 DNA: TGCGCCAGCAGCTTGGAAGGGCTGAACACTGAAGCTTTCTTT.

The sample holds a few counts of this clonotype. This chain connects TRBV20-1 to TRBJ2-1; unclear D gene. The CDR3 length is 16 residues. Germline loops: CDR1 DFQATT, CDR2 SNEGSKA (reference sequence). V gave up 0 bases and J gave up 1 base, with 13 bases separating them. CDR3: CSARDLEANSYNEQFF. The CDR3 bases are TGCAGTGCTAGAGATCTTGAAGCGAATTCCTACAATGAGCAGTTCTTC.

This sequence joins TRBV27 and TRBJ2-7, with 12 bases matching TRBD1. J gave up 5 bases and V 6 bases, and 5 bases lay outside the gene matches. This CDR3 region has 14 residues. The germline CDR1 and CDR2 sequences are MNHEY and SMNVEV (reference sequence). CDR3 in amino acids: CASRGTGGRHEQYF. The CDR3 DNA reads TGTGCCAGCAGAGGGACAGGGGGCCGCCACGAGCAGTACTTC.

This clonotype was seen a handful of times. This chain connects TRBV14 to TRBJ2-7; D remains ambiguous. The V gene lost 2 bases and the J gene lost 4 bases, with 9 bases spanning the gap. Germline lookup yields CDR1 SGHDN and CDR2 FVKESK. There are 13 residues in the CDR3. The CDR3, as DNA: TGTGCCAGCAGCCAATTGAGAGGTTACGAGCAGTACTTC. Amino acids: CASSQLRGYEQYF.

The J gene is TRBJ2-7, the V gene TRBV20-1; 9 nucleotides agree with TRBD1. The CDR3 contains 13 residues. V dropped 7 bases and J dropped 3; count of bases not matched to a gene: 7. The V gene's germline CDR1 is DFQATT and CDR2 SNEGSKA (reference sequence). CDR3 DNA: TGCAGTGTAGGGACAGGGCCTATCTACGAGCAGTACTTC. Translating gives CSVGTGPIYEQYF.